Below, one T cell receptor (beta chain) is given with its context. The data originate from a study of blood T cell repertoires in COVID-19. Across the whole study: The analysed material was cDNA or gDNA that came from T cells, B-cell-depleted T cells, or PBMCs.

This table comes from immunoSEQ multiplex PCR, and its TCRdb copy is limited to in-frame clones, with some not included. In the table there are roughly 150,000 clones, approximately 83% of which are singletons. CDR3 length equals 13 residues. The germline CDR1 and CDR2 sequences are KGHSH and LQKENI. Deletions cut 0 bases from V and 8 bases from J, with 9 bases between. The rearrangement links TRBV18 to TRBJ2-3; no firm D call. The TCR was taken from a man aged 65 to 79 with active or convalescent COVID-19. The sample consisted of peripheral blood. CDR3 sequence reads: CASSPPSESTQYF. The DNA of the CDR3 is TGTGCCAGCTCACCACCCTCGGAGAGTACGCAGTATTTT.